A selection of T cell receptor beta chains follows, all from one sample in a study of shared clonotypes between healthy human individuals. Libraries were prepared by immunoSEQ multiplex PCR; TCRdb keeps only in-frame clonotypes and omits some of them. The data show under 1,100,000 clones, with about three quarters seen just once and approximately 1.5% held by the top ten. The sample taken for sequencing was memory CD4+ T cells sorted from blood. These TCRs come from a man between 18 and 29 years old in good health. The CDR3 runs from the conserved cysteine through the conserved F or W. The D gene is left open where the match is weak. The listing skips clone size in some rows; elsewhere it reads once, few, many or a size class.

size	D	J	V	DNA	CDR3
-	-	TRBJ2-7	TRBV18	TGTGCCAGCTCACCACCGATGGGGGGGCCCGACGCCCACGAGCAGTACTTC	CASSPPMGGPDAHEQYF
-	-	TRBJ2-5	TRBV5-6	TGTGCCAGCAGCTTACCAGCGGGTCAAGAGACCCAGTACTTC	CASSLPAGQETQYF
once	TRBD1	TRBJ2-7	TRBV15	TGTGCCACCAGCAGAGACCAAGGGGGCGGGTACGAGCAGTACTTC	CATSRDQGGGYEQYF
-	TRBD1	TRBJ2-5	TRBV5-4	TGTGCCAGCAGCCGGTTGACAGGGAATGAGGGAGAGACCCAGTACTTC	CASSRLTGNEGETQYF
-	TRBD1	TRBJ1-2	TRBV30	TGTACCTGGAGTGGCGGGGACAGCAATAACTATGGCTACACCTTC	CTWSGGDSNNYGYTF
-	-	TRBJ2-5	TRBV6-5	TGTGCCAGCAGTTACGCGGGTATCCAAGAGACCCAGTACTTC	CASSYAGIQETQYF
-	TRBD2	TRBJ2-3	TRBV2	TGTGCCAGCAGTGAAGGAGCGGGAGGACGGGAAACGCAGTATTTT	CASSEGAGGRETQYF
-	-	TRBJ1-2	TRBV5-6	TGTGCCAGCAGTAGGGCTGCCTATGGCTACACCTTC	CASSRAAYGYTF
few	TRBD1	TRBJ2-7	TRBV6-1	TGTGCTGTATTGAGGGACAGGGGAACGAGCGAGCAGTACTTC	CAVLRDRGTSEQYF
-	TRBD1	TRBJ1-1	TRBV5-4	TGTGCCAGCAGCTTGGGACAGGGGGCATTAAACACTGAAGCTTTCTTT	CASSLGQGALNTEAFF
-	-	TRBJ2-3	TRBV2	TGTGCCAGCAGTGAACCAGGAATGAAAGATACGCAGTATTTT	CASSEPGMKDTQYF
few	-	TRBJ2-7	TRBV18	TGTGCCAGCTCCGTGGCGACAGCGGACAACGAGCAGTACTTC	CASSVATADNEQYF
-	-	TRBJ2-7	TRBV11-2	TGTGCCAGCAGCTTAGTCCCGGGCGGGACAGCCTCCTACGAGCAGTACTTC	CASSLVPGGTASYEQYF
few	TRBD1	TRBJ1-3	TRBV30	TGTGCCTGGAGTTTGGGACAGGCCGGTGGAAACACCATATATTTT	CAWSLGQAGGNTIYF
-	-	TRBJ1-2	TRBV5-1	TGCGCCAGCACTTTTGGGGGAGAAGGCTACACCTTC	CASTFGGEGYTF
-	-	TRBJ2-3	TRBV7-3	TGTGCCAGCAGGGCTACTCCGGGGAGCACAGATACGCAGTATTTT	CASRATPGSTDTQYF
-	-	TRBJ1-3	TRBV30	TGTGCCTGGATCAGCCCGGACTCTGGAAACACCATATATTTT	CAWISPDSGNTIYF
-	-	TRBJ2-6	TRBV2	TGTGCCAGCAGTGGAATAGCGGCTGGGGCCAACGTCCTGACTTTC	CASSGIAAGANVLTF